Each of the 10 T cell receptor beta chains below was sequenced from the same sample in a study of identifying expanded T cells in peripheral blood. Sequencing used immunoSEQ multiplex PCR; TCRdb keeps in-frame clones, though not all of them. The sample has tens of thousands of clones, about nine tenths seen once. Input material: blood. The source of these receptors is a person aged 18-70 years in good health.

This clone occurred many times. The V call is TRBV27, the J call TRBJ2-7, with no clear D. The CDR3 is 15 residues long. V was pared by 8 bases and J by 3 bases, with 20 bases between. CDR1 and CDR2 (germline): MNHEY, SMNVEV (reference sequence). CDR3 in amino acids: CASPTSRFNLYEQYF. In DNA, the CDR3 is TGTGCCAGCCCCACCTCGCGCTTTAACCTCTACGAGCAGTACTTC.

In regard to this clone: At the DNA level, this CDR3 is encoded by other sequences in the same sample as well. V is TRBV11-2 and J is TRBJ2-3, with TRBD2 as a possible D gene (5 bases). There are 13 residues in the CDR3. With 3 bases removed from V and 4 bases from J, the gap between germline ends came to 8 bases. CDR1 SGHAT and CDR2 FQNNGV come from the germline V gene. The CDR3 protein is CASSLVRADTQYF. In DNA, the CDR3 is TGTGCCAGCAGCTTGGTGCGGGCAGATACGCAGTATTTT.

This clone was detected only once. This chain connects TRBV7-3 to TRBJ2-5; 8 bases match TRBD2. CDR1 SGHTA and CDR2 FQGTGA come from the germline V gene. The CDR3 extends over 15 amino acids. The V and J ends lost 0 bases and 3 bases, in that order; junction bases with no gene match: 3. The CDR3 DNA reads as TGTGCCAGCAGCTTAACCGGGACTAGGGAAGAGACCCAGTACTTC. Translation gives CASSLTGTREETQYF. Filled out from reference TRBV7-3 and TRBJ2-5, the complete variable domain reads GAGVSQTPSNKVTEKGKYVELRCDPISGHTALYWYRQSLGQGPEFLIYFQGTGAADDSGLPNDRFFAVRPEGSVSTLKIQRTERGDSAVYLCASSLTGTREETQYFGPGTRLLVL.

This clone was observed a single time. The gene calls are TRBV7-3 and TRBJ2-1, with a possible D match to TRBD1 (5 bases). V was pared by 5 bases and J by 0 bases, with 11 bases between. The CDR3 contains 15 residues. Germline loops: CDR1 SGHTA, CDR2 FQGTGA. The CDR3 sequence is CASSQSGLSYNEQFF. DNA for the CDR3: TGTGCCAGCAGCCAATCAGGGCTCTCCTACAATGAGCAGTTCTTC.

V usage is TRBV2 and J usage is TRBJ2-1, with a tentative D call TRBD2 (6 bases). The CDR3 spans 16 residues. Germline V CDR1 and CDR2: SNHLY, FYNNEI. V was trimmed by 6 bases and J by 6 bases, leaving 21 bases between them. The CDR3 DNA reads TGTGCCAGCAGAGGTAGCGGTACCTCATATCGCAATGAGCAGTTCTTC. Translated, it gives CASRGSGTSYRNEQFF.

The chain joins TRBV6-6 to TRBJ1-2; 8 nucleotides match TRBD1. Germline CDR1 reads MNHNY; CDR2 reads SVGAGI (reference sequence). The CDR3 length is 12 residues. V was clipped by 5 bases and J by 8 bases; unmatched bases: 4. The DNA of the CDR3 is TGTGCCAGCAGTCCGGACAGGGACGGCTACACCTTC. Its translation is CASSPDRDGYTF.

The V gene is TRBV5-1, the J gene TRBJ2-7, with TRBD1 identical over 9 bases. Losses at the gene ends were 2 bases for V and 1 base for J; bases not matched to a gene: 7. CDR3 size: 16 residues. Germline V gene lookup returns CDR1 SGHRS and CDR2 YFSETQ. The CDR3 region is CASSFGTGTASYEQYF. CDR3 nucleotide sequence: TGCGCCAGCAGCTTCGGGACAGGGACGGCGTCCTACGAGCAGTACTTC.

The chain recombines TRBV10-3 with TRBJ2-2; 10 bases are a match to TRBD2. CDR1 is ENHRY and CDR2 is SYGVKD in the germline V gene. V dropped 10 bases and J dropped 1; count of bases not matched to a gene: 9. The CDR3 has 16 amino acids. In DNA, the CDR3 is TGTGCCACCTGCCCGTCTAGCGGGGGGAACACCGGGGAGCTGTTTTTT. This gives the protein CATCPSSGGNTGELFF.

The chain recombines TRBV6-1 with TRBJ2-3; perhaps TRBD1 as D (7 bases). V lost 6 bases, J lost 4 bases, and 17 bases lay in between. The CDR3 spans 15 residues. Germline lookup yields CDR1 MNHNS and CDR2 SASEGT. CDR3 sequence: CASSPRDQGADTQYF. CDR3 nucleotides: TGTGCCAGCAGCCCGCGGGACCAGGGGGCAGATACGCAGTATTTT.

The gene calls are TRBV30 and TRBJ2-7; TRBD1 aligns across 8 bases. Trimming cost V 4 bases and J 1 base; bases outside gene matches: 6. Germline CDR1 reads GTSNPN; CDR2 reads SVGIG (reference sequence). The CDR3 sequence is 14 residues long. The CDR3 region is CAWNQGAGSYEQYF. In nucleotides, the CDR3 is TGTGCCTGGAACCAGGGGGCCGGGTCCTACGAGCAGTACTTC. The whole variable domain, filled in from reference TRBV30 and TRBJ2-7, reads SQTIHQWPATLVQPVGSPLSLECTVEGTSNPNLYWYRQAAGRGLQLLFYSVGIGQISSEVPQNLSASRPQDRQFILSSKKLLLSDSGFYLCAWNQGAGSYEQYFGPGTRLTVT.